The 19 T cell receptor beta chains presented below share a single source sample, sequenced in a study of blood T cell repertoires in COVID-19. Profiled with immunoSEQ multiplex PCR; TCRdb holds only in-frame clones, not every one. The sample consists of about 220,000 clones, approximately 83% of them appearing once. The sample taken for sequencing was peripheral blood. These receptors all stem from a woman aged 40 to 50 with active or convalescent COVID-19.

This rearrangement joins TRBV25-1 to TRBJ1-5; 7 bases are shared with TRBD1. The J segment lost 2 bases and the V segment lost 3 bases, leaving 13 bases of the junction unmatched. Germline V CDR1 and CDR2: MGHDK, SYGVNS. There are 18 residues in the CDR3. CDR3 sequence (DNA): TGTGCCAGCAGTGACGAAGGCCGGGACAGTGTGGGCAATCAGCCCCAGCATTTT. Protein: CASSDEGRDSVGNQPQHF.

The chain combines TRBV5-4 with TRBJ2-3; the D is unclear. Germline lookup yields CDR1 SGHNT and CDR2 YYREEE (reference sequence). The CDR3 covers 12 residues. V gave up 4 bases and J gave up 0 bases, with 3 bases separating them. CDR3 in DNA: TGTGCCAGCAGCCAGAGCACAGATACGCAGTATTTT. It translates to CASSQSTDTQYF.

The chain employs TRBV7-2 and TRBJ2-7; D gene uncertain. With 2 bases removed from V and 4 bases from J, the gap between germline ends came to 9 bases. Germline-derived CDR1 and CDR2 are SGHTA and FQGNSA. The CDR3 extends over 13 amino acids. Here the CDR3 reads CASSLKAQYEQYF. The CDR3 coding sequence is TGTGCCAGCAGCTTAAAAGCGCAATACGAGCAGTACTTC.

CDR3 sequence: CSGSGTAMNTEAFF. CDR3 nucleotide sequence: TGCAGCGGATCCGGGACAGCTATGAACACTGAAGCTTTCTTT. The genes are TRBV29-1 and TRBJ1-1; 7 bases are shared with TRBD1. CDR1 and CDR2 from the germline V gene are SQVTM and ANQGSEA. This CDR3 contains 14 residues. Trimming took 7 bases from V and 0 from J; bases not matched to a gene: 8.

The chain links TRBV3-1 (or the pseudogene TRBV3-2) to TRBJ1-1; 10 bases agree with TRBD1. The CDR3 runs to 15 residues. V gave up 6 bases and J gave up 5 bases; unmatched junction bases: 9. Germline assignment: CDR1 LGHDT and CDR2 YNNKEL (reference sequence). The CDR3, as DNA: TGTGCCAGCAGTTTCCAGACAGGGGGCAAGACTGAAGCTTTCTTT. As protein: CASSFQTGGKTEAFF.

This clone has a handful of counts. The chain employs TRBV29-1 and TRBJ2-5; TRBD1 might be the D (5 bases). CDR1 and CDR2 (germline): SQVTM, ANQGSEA. The V end was cut by 6 bases, the J end by 9 bases, with 20 bases between. CDR3 length: 13 amino acids. Here the CDR3 DNA reads TGCAGCGTCCACGGGTCAGGGCCCGGTCCCCAGTACTTC. Translated, it gives CSVHGSGPGPQYF.

This chain joins TRBV6-5 and TRBJ2-7, with 8 bases aligning to TRBD1. This CDR3 region has 14 residues. V was pared by 2 bases and J by 0 bases, with 0 bases of the junction left unmatched. Germline lookup yields CDR1 MNHEY and CDR2 SVGAGI. The CDR3 is CASSYTGGSYEQYF. CDR3 sequence (DNA): TGTGCCAGCAGTTACACAGGGGGCTCCTACGAGCAGTACTTC.

Here the CDR3 DNA reads TGTGCCAGCAGCTTAAAAAAGGGGACCGGGGAGCTGTTTTTT. It translates to CASSLKKGTGELFF. V gene TRBV7-2 combines with J gene TRBJ2-2, with D tentatively TRBD1 (5 bases). From germline, CDR1 is SGHTA and CDR2 FQGNSA. The CDR3 is made up of 14 amino acids. V was cut by 2 bases and J by 5 bases, with 9 bases left in between.

The chain recombines TRBV15 with TRBJ2-7; TRBD1 is a possible D gene (6 bases). Trimming took off 3 bases at V and 0 bases at J, with 15 bases between the two ends. CDR3 length: 16 amino acids. CDR1 is LNHNV and CDR2 is YYDKDF in the germline V gene (reference sequence). CDR3 sequence reads: CATSRPLGDNSYEQYF. DNA for the CDR3: TGTGCCACCAGCAGGCCCCTCGGGGACAACTCCTACGAGCAGTACTTC.

The chain joins TRBV2 to TRBJ2-5, with 7 positions matching TRBD2. Germline V gives CDR1 SNHLY, CDR2 FYNNEI. There are 15 residues in the CDR3. J lost 2 bases, V lost 7 bases, and 10 bases had no gene match. In DNA form, the CDR3 reads TGTGCCAGCACCTCGGCTAGCGGTTCGCAAGAGACCCAGTACTTC. This encodes CASTSASGSQETQYF.

The chain carries TRBV18 and TRBJ2-3; 10 bases map to TRBD1. The CDR3 runs 14 residues. V lost 4 bases, J lost 6 bases, and 4 bases stayed unmatched. Germline CDR1 and CDR2: KGHSH and LQKENI. Here the CDR3 reads CASSHDRGPDTQYF. The CDR3, as DNA: TGTGCCAGCTCACACGACAGGGGGCCTGATACGCAGTATTTT.

This chain joins TRBV11-3 and TRBJ1-1, with D possibly being TRBD1 (5 bases). V was clipped by 4 bases and J by 0 bases, with 15 bases between them. Germline values: CDR1 SGHNT, CDR2 YENEEA. CDR3 length: 16 amino acids. CDR3 residues: CASSSPQEGMNTEAFF. In nucleotides, the CDR3 is TGTGCCAGCAGCTCCCCACAGGAGGGTATGAACACTGAAGCTTTCTTT. Drawing the rest from reference TRBV11-3 and TRBJ1-1, the complete variable domain is EAGVVQSPRYKIIEKKQPVAFWCNPISGHNTLYWYLQNLGQGPELLIRYENEEAVDDSQLPKDRFSAERLKGVDSTLKIQPAELGDSAVYLCASSSPQEGMNTEAFFGQGTRLTVV.

The V call is TRBV19, the J call TRBJ2-7; 13 nucleotides align to TRBD2. Germline CDR1 is LNHDA and CDR2 is SQIVND (reference sequence). CDR3 length: 17 amino acids. Trimming took 6 bases from V and 7 from J; bases not matched to a gene: 15. The CDR3 loop reads CASSLGLAGALSREQYF. CDR3 in DNA: TGTGCCAGTAGCCTTGGACTAGCGGGGGCACTATCTCGGGAGCAGTACTTC.

This chain joins TRBV3-1 (or the pseudogene TRBV3-2) and TRBJ1-6; no reliable D call. This CDR3 is 12 amino acids long. CDR1 is LGHDT and CDR2 is YNNKEL in the germline V gene (reference sequence). Trimming stripped 1 base from V and 9 bases from J, with 4 bases between. Here the CDR3 reads CASSQGGSPLHF. CDR3 sequence (DNA): TGTGCCAGCAGCCAAGGAGGTTCACCCCTCCACTTT.

V and J are TRBV5-4 and TRBJ1-2; TRBD1 matches 7 bases. The V gene's germline CDR1 is SGHNT and CDR2 YYREEE (reference sequence). There are 13 residues in the CDR3. After removal of 4 bases from V and 3 bases from J, the junction contained 3 bases not matched to a gene. The CDR3 coding sequence is TGTGCCAGCAGCGGCCAGGGGGACTATGGCTACACCTTC. Amino acid sequence: CASSGQGDYGYTF.

V and J are TRBV9 and TRBJ2-7; possibly TRBD1 for D (5 bases). V was shortened by 0 bases and J by 5 bases, with 15 bases between the two germline ends. Per germline, CDR1 SGDLS and CDR2 YYNGEE. CDR3 size: 15 residues. The CDR3 sequence: CASSVGAGLGNEQYF. In nucleotides, the CDR3 is TGTGCCAGCAGCGTAGGGGCAGGGTTGGGCAACGAGCAGTACTTC.

The CDR3 protein is CASSRGGHPNYGYTF. The CDR3 coding sequence is TGTGCCAGCAGCCGCGGAGGGCACCCAAACTATGGCTACACCTTC. The chain joins TRBV28 to TRBJ1-2, with unresolved D. CDR1 and CDR2 (germline): MDHEN, SYDVKM. Trimming took off 6 bases at V and 2 bases at J, with 16 bases between the two ends. The CDR3 covers 15 residues.

The chain joins TRBV12-3 or TRBV12-4 to TRBJ2-6; D is unresolved. V gave up 8 bases and J gave up 1 base, with 6 bases separating them. The CDR3 has 13 residues. The CDR3 loop reads CASQASGANVLTF. For the CDR3, the DNA is TGTGCCAGCCAAGCTTCTGGGGCCAACGTCCTGACTTTC.

The chain recombines TRBV5-5 with TRBJ2-1, with TRBD1 as a possible D gene (5 bases). The V end was cut by 0 bases, the J end by 10 bases, with 11 bases between. The CDR3 consists of 13 residues. Germline assignment: CDR1 SGHKS and CDR2 YYEKEE (reference sequence). The CDR3 region is CASSLEYWTEQFF. The CDR3 nucleotides read TGTGCCAGCAGCTTGGAATATTGGACAGAGCAGTTCTTC.